Below are 20 T cell receptor beta chains sequenced from a single sample in a study of early T cells in non-severe SARS-CoV-2 infection. TCRdb re-analysed the 5' RACE reads in MiXCR, keeping a single row per CDR3 protein. Among fewer than 75,000 distinct CDR3 sequences listed, around 20% were seen once. The specimen comprised whole blood, sampled at baseline. Every receptor here comes from an adult who was a healthcare worker with PCR-confirmed SARS-CoV-2 infection or an uninfected control (not recorded which).

This clonotype was observed a handful of times. The chain carries TRBV12-3 or TRBV12-4 and TRBJ2-1; 9 nucleotides align to TRBD1. The CDR3 totals 13 residues. Trimming at V came to 7 bases and at J to 5 bases, leaving 3 bases not matched to a gene. The CDR3 sequence is CASTWDRDNEQFF. The CDR3 DNA reads as TGTGCCAGCACTTGGGACAGGGACAATGAGCAGTTCTTC.

This clonotype was picked up a small number of times. This sequence joins TRBV3-1 and TRBJ2-7, with D possibly being TRBD1 or TRBD2 (5 bases each). The V gene's germline CDR1 is LGHDT and CDR2 YNNKEL (reference sequence). The CDR3 sequence is 15 residues long. Between the trimmed V and J ends, which lost 4 bases and 4 bases, there was a span of 17 bases. The CDR3 coding sequence is TGTGCCAGCAGCCCTGCGTCCGGGACCGGTTACGAGCAGTACTTC. It specifies CASSPASGTGYEQYF.

The V and J genes are TRBV21-1 and TRBJ2-1; the table names TRBD1, a call not compared with the DNA. TRBV21-1 is annotated as a pseudogene. The CDR3 is made up of 17 amino acids. In DNA, the CDR3 is TGTGCCAGCAGCCCCCCTAGGGGTCGTCCATCCTACAATGAGCAGTTCTTC. It codes for CASSPPRGRPSYNEQFF.

Of note for this clonotype: Relative to the germline gene, one junction end is altered; a read error may explain this. The chain employs TRBV4-2 and TRBJ1-4; tentatively, D is TRBD1 (5 bases). CDR1 and CDR2 (germline): LGHNA, YNFKEQ. This CDR3 is built from 18 residues. The CDR3 here is CASSQDFRQTATNETLFF. DNA for the CDR3: TGTGCCAGCAGCCAAGATTTTAGACAGACTGCAACTAATGAAACACTGTTTTTT.

The V and J genes are TRBV20-1 and TRBJ2-5, with D hard to call. V was pared by 0 bases and J by 3 bases, with 8 bases between. CDR1 DFQATT and CDR2 SNEGSKA come from the germline V gene (reference sequence). CDR3 length: 13 residues. CDR3 sequence: CSARDFRKETQYF. CDR3 in DNA: TGCAGTGCTAGAGATTTCAGGAAAGAGACCCAGTACTTC.

The gene calls are TRBV30 and TRBJ2-3; the D gene is possibly TRBD2 (7 bases). With 0 bases removed from V and 3 bases from J, the gap between germline ends came to 13 bases. CDR1 is GTSNPN, CDR2 SVGIG, per germline (reference sequence). The CDR3 contains 15 residues. CDR3 loop: CAWSVRGGGTDTQYF. CDR3 sequence (DNA): TGTGCCTGGAGTGTAAGGGGGGGCGGAACAGATACGCAGTATTTT.

J is TRBJ1-3 and V is TRBV9; the D gene is possibly TRBD1 (6 bases). This CDR3 has 18 residues. CDR1 is SGDLS, CDR2 YYNGEE, per germline. V was shortened by 2 bases and J by 3 bases, with 21 bases between the two germline ends. CDR3 bases: TGTGCCAGCAGCGTGAGGGGCACGGGGACACTAAATGGAAACACCATATATTTT. Translated: CASSVRGTGTLNGNTIYF.

The CDR3 loop is CASSRTDETQYF. As DNA, the CDR3 is TGTGCCAGCAGTAGGACAGATGAGACCCAGTACTTC. The chain joins TRBV7-9 to TRBJ2-5, with D perhaps matching TRBD1 (6 bases). The length of the CDR3 is 12 residues. The V gene lost 6 bases and the J gene lost 5 bases, with 10 bases spanning the gap. CDR1 SEHNR and CDR2 FQNEAQ come from the germline V gene (reference sequence).

This clonotype was observed a few times. The chain employs TRBV7-9 and TRBJ2-6, with 7 bases matching TRBD2. CDR1 is SEHNR and CDR2 is FQNEAQ in the germline V gene (reference sequence). The V gene end was trimmed by 1 base and the J gene end by 0 bases; junction bases not matched to a gene: 6. CDR3 length equals 18 residues. CDR3 DNA sequence: TGTGCCAGCAGCTTAGGCGGGGGAGAGGTCTCTGGGGCCAACGTCCTGACTTTC. This gives the protein CASSLGGGEVSGANVLTF. Looking up the rest from reference TRBV7-9 and TRBJ2-6 gives the full variable domain: DTGVSQNPRHKITKRGQNVTFRCDPISEHNRLYWYRQTLGQGPEFLTYFQNEAQLEKSRLLSDRFSAERPKGSFSTLEIQRTEQGDSAMYLCASSLGGGEVSGANVLTFGAGSRLTVL.

There are many counts of this clonotype. The chain combines TRBV30 with TRBJ2-7, with D hard to call. CDR3 length: 13 residues. CDR1 is GTSNPN, CDR2 SVGIG, per germline (reference sequence). V lost 3 bases, J lost 0 bases, and 9 bases lay in between. CDR3 DNA: TGTGCCTGGAGGTGGGCCAGCTCCTACGAGCAGTACTTC. Its translation is CAWRWASSYEQYF.

This clonotype was observed many times. The gene calls are TRBV3-1 and TRBJ2-5, with TRBD1 as a possible D gene (5 bases). CDR1 and CDR2 (germline): LGHDT, YNNKEL (reference sequence). The CDR3 runs to 12 residues. Between the trimmed V and J ends, which lost 10 bases and 1 base, there was a span of 10 bases. The CDR3 DNA is TGTGCCACCCAGGGTATCCAAGAGACCCAGTACTTC. Its translation is CATQGIQETQYF.

This clonotype was seen more than once but under ten times. The chain links TRBV20-1 to TRBJ2-3; 7 bases match TRBD2. Germline CDR1 is DFQATT and CDR2 is SNEGSKA (reference sequence). This CDR3 is 18 amino acids long. V shed 3 bases, J shed 0 bases, and the junction held 15 bases outside the gene matches. This chain's CDR3 is CSARTFGGDLSSTDTQYF. The CDR3 DNA reads as TGCAGTGCTAGGACCTTTGGGGGGGATTTATCGAGCACAGATACGCAGTATTTT.

J is TRBJ2-7 and V is TRBV4-1; TRBD2 might be the D (7 bases). This CDR3 region has 18 residues. Trimming took off 1 base at V and 6 bases at J, with 25 bases between the two ends. Germline V lookup: CDR1 MGHRA, CDR2 YSYEKL. The CDR3, as DNA: TGCGCCAGCAGCCAAGGACCCGGGGGGCTTGGGACCGAGGCCGAGCAGTACTTC. The encoded protein is CASSQGPGGLGTEAEQYF.

The J gene is TRBJ2-5, the V gene TRBV6-1; 7 nucleotides align to TRBD2. Germline V gives CDR1 MNHNS, CDR2 SASEGT. V gave up 4 bases and J gave up 2 bases; unmatched junction bases: 13. This CDR3 region has 17 residues. CDR3 in DNA: TGTGCCAGCAGTGTGAACCCCCCCGGACTAGTTCAAGAGACCCAGTACTTC. The encoded protein is CASSVNPPGLVQETQYF.

This clonotype was observed many times. The rearrangement uses TRBV10-3 and TRBJ2-7; 8 bases match TRBD1. The CDR3 consists of 19 residues. With 3 bases clipped from V and 2 bases from J, the junction kept 18 bases outside the gene matches. CDR1 and CDR2 from the germline V gene are ENHRY and SYGVKD. CDR3 protein: CAISDPPPEDRGLPYEQYF. DNA for the CDR3: TGTGCCATCAGTGACCCGCCCCCTGAAGACAGGGGCCTCCCCTACGAGCAGTACTTC.

This clonotype occurred a few times. The chain has TRBV27 and TRBJ1-1; the D gene is possibly TRBD1 (6 bases). The CDR3 is 16 residues long. From germline, CDR1 is MNHEY and CDR2 SMNVEV (reference sequence). V dropped 5 bases and J dropped 4 bases, with 20 bases sitting between them. Here the CDR3 DNA reads TGTGCCAGCAGTCCAACACGGACAGCGGCAGCCACTGAAGCTTTCTTT. Amino acids: CASSPTRTAAATEAFF.

This clonotype has at least ten counts. The gene calls are TRBV16 and TRBJ2-7; D call uncertain. V lost 5 bases, J lost 3 bases, and 11 bases lay in between. Germline values: CDR1 KGHSY, CDR2 FQNENV. The CDR3 is made up of 13 amino acids. The CDR3 bases are TGTGCCAGCAGCGGAAGGTTGTTCTACGAGCAGTACTTC. It is translated as CASSGRLFYEQYF. The full variable domain, completed using reference TRBV16 and TRBJ2-7, is GEEVAQTPKHLVRGEGQKAKLYCAPIKGHSYVFWYQQVLKNEFKFLISFQNENVFDETGMPKERFSAKCLPNSPCSLEIQATKLEDSAVYFCASSGRLFYEQYFGPGTRLTVT.

V and J are TRBV20-1 and TRBJ1-1; perhaps TRBD1 as D (5 bases). V dropped 6 bases and J dropped 4 bases, with 9 bases sitting between them. The germline V gene encodes CDR1 DFQATT and CDR2 SNEGSKA (reference sequence). The CDR3 sequence is 11 residues long. The CDR3 reads CSAPGSTEAFF. The CDR3 nucleotides read TGCAGTGCCCCAGGGAGCACTGAAGCTTTCTTT.

The rearrangement joins TRBV29-1 to TRBJ2-1, with D possibly TRBD2 on 5 matching bases. Trimming pared 7 bases from V and 0 bases from J, leaving 10 bases between. The CDR3 totals 13 residues. Germline lookup yields CDR1 SQVTM and CDR2 ANQGSEA. CDR3 coding DNA: TGCAGCGGGCGGGTTGACTCCTACAATGAGCAGTTCTTC. Amino acids: CSGRVDSYNEQFF.

V is TRBV7-9 and J is TRBJ1-4; D is possibly TRBD1 (5 bases). This CDR3 contains 15 residues. The germline CDR1 and CDR2 sequences are SEHNR and FQNEAQ (reference sequence). The V and J ends lost 2 bases and 8 bases respectively, with 15 bases between them. CDR3 amino acids: CASSLIGGQGEKLFF. The CDR3 nucleotides are TGTGCCAGCAGCTTAATCGGGGGTCAAGGAGAAAAACTGTTTTTT. The full variable domain, its missing parts supplied by reference TRBV7-9 and TRBJ1-4, is DTGVSQNPRHKITKRGQNVTFRCDPISEHNRLYWYRQTLGQGPEFLTYFQNEAQLEKSRLLSDRFSAERPKGSFSTLEIQRTEQGDSAMYLCASSLIGGQGEKLFFGSGTQLSVL.